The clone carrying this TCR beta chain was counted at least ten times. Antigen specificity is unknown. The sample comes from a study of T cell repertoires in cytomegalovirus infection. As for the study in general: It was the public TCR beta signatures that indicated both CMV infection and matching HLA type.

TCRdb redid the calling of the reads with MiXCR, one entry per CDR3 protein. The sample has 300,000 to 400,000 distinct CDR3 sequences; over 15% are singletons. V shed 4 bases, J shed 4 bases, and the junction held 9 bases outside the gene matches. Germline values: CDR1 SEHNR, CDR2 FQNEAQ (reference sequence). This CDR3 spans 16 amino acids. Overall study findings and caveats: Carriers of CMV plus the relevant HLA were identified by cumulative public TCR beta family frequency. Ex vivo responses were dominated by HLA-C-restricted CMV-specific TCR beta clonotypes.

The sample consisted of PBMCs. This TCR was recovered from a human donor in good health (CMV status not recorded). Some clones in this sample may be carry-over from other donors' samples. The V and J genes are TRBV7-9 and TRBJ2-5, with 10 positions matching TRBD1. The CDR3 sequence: CASSYPQDRGSETQYF. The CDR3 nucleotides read TGTGCCAGCAGCTATCCCCAGGACAGGGGGTCAGAGACCCAGTACTTC.